This T cell receptor (beta chain) stems from a study of CD8+CD57+ T cells in acquired aplastic anemia. The ends were cut back, 10 bases at V and 2 bases at J, with 11 bases in the middle. The CDR3 runs 12 residues. Germline V lookup: CDR1 LNHDA, CDR2 SQIVND (reference sequence). The TCR beta profiling, which covered VDJ combination and CDR3 sequence, was carried out using genomic DNA as the template. Using its own MiXCR run on the reads, TCRdb lists one record per CDR3 protein. The sample has 310,000 or so distinct CDR3 sequences, approximately 57% seen once. Only patients with CD8+CD57+ cell expansion on flow cytometry were chosen for sequencing. Blood sampling was performed on the patients, and none of them had received therapy by then.

The chain uses TRBV19 and TRBJ1-2; D might be TRBD1 (5 bases). The sequenced sample was sorted CD4+, CD8+, or CD8+CD57+ T cells (not recorded which) from PBMCs. The receptor comes from a human donor with aplastic anemia. The CDR3 loop is CATKKGNYGYTF. Here the CDR3 DNA reads TGTGCCACTAAAAAGGGGAACTATGGCTACACCTTC.